The 24 T cell receptor beta chains below come from one sample, sequenced in a study of cytomegalovirus exposure and HLA in healthy donors. PCR amplification relied on 60 Vbeta primers (plus 13 Jbeta primers). Measured with immunoSEQ multiplex PCR; TCRdb has only the in-frame clones, and not every one. This sample carries about 130,000 clones, about 80% of them seen once, and the ten largest clones take 1%. The sequencing input was PBMCs. The receptors were gathered from a human donor in good health.

This clone has a single count. V is TRBV13 and J is TRBJ2-1; 9 nucleotides align to TRBD2. Germline V gene data show CDR1 as PRHDT and CDR2 as FYEKMQ (reference sequence). The CDR3 spans 16 residues. V gave up 0 bases and J gave up 4 bases; unmatched junction bases: 4. The CDR3 is CASSLGASGVYNEQFF. For the CDR3, the DNA is TGTGCCAGCAGCTTAGGGGCTAGCGGGGTATACAATGAGCAGTTCTTC.

The chain is built from TRBV6-5 and TRBJ2-7; 8 bases fit TRBD1. Trimming cost V 5 bases and J 0 bases; bases outside gene matches: 3. The CDR3 has 14 amino acids. Germline V gene sequence: CDR1 MNHEY, CDR2 SVGAGI. CDR3 DNA: TGTGCCAGCAGTCAAGACAGGGGCTCCTACGAGCAGTACTTC. As protein: CASSQDRGSYEQYF.

CDR3 loop: CASSIRGDTEAFF. In DNA form, the CDR3 reads TGTGCCAGTAGTATTCGGGGTGACACTGAAGCTTTCTTT. V and J are TRBV19 and TRBJ1-1; D not certain. Trimming removed 3 bases from V and 3 bases from J, with 8 bases in between. The CDR3 has 13 amino acids. CDR1 LNHDA and CDR2 SQIVND come from the germline V gene (reference sequence).

This clone is a singleton in its sample. The rearrangement uses TRBV4-2 and TRBJ1-2; 9 bases line up with TRBD1. CDR1 is LGHNA and CDR2 is YNFKEQ in the germline V gene. The length of the CDR3 is 15 residues. The V gene end was trimmed by 1 base and the J gene end by 2 bases; junction bases not matched to a gene: 2. The CDR3, as DNA: TGTGCCAGCAGCCAAGCGGGGACAGGGAACTATGGCTACACCTTC. Translating gives CASSQAGTGNYGYTF.

This clone has more than one count but fewer than ten. V usage is TRBV6-4 and J usage is TRBJ1-4; D is undetermined. The CDR3 length is 13 residues. With 5 bases removed from V and 8 bases from J, the gap between germline ends came to 12 bases. Germline lookup yields CDR1 MRHNA and CDR2 SNTAGT. CDR3: CASSLGVGEKLFF. DNA for the CDR3: TGTGCCAGCAGTCTCGGAGTCGGGGAAAAACTGTTTTTT.

In the case of this clone: This same CDR3 is encoded by further DNA sequences in the sample. The chain has TRBV14 and TRBJ2-7; perhaps TRBD2 as D (7 bases). Germline loops: CDR1 SGHDN, CDR2 FVKESK. This CDR3 is built from 14 residues. The V end lost 3 bases, the J end lost 4 bases, and 13 bases lay between the germline ends. The CDR3 is CASSQDGGPYEQYF. The CDR3 DNA follows: TGTGCCAGCAGCCAGGACGGGGGGCCTTACGAGCAGTACTTC.

This clone was observed a single time. The chain couples TRBV6-5 to TRBJ2-1, with D perhaps TRBD2 (7 bases). Germline V gene lookup returns CDR1 MNHEY and CDR2 SVGAGI. Trimming stripped 8 bases from V and 1 base from J, with 15 bases between. The CDR3 length is 15 residues. CDR3 in DNA: TGTGCCAGCGAGAGGAGGGGGGGGTCCTACAATGAGCAGTTCTTC. Its protein product is CASERRGGSYNEQFF.

Concerning this clone itself: At one end the junction does not follow the germline gene, possibly because of a read error. The chain couples TRBV7-7 to TRBJ2-7; TRBD1 matches at 11 bases. CDR3 length: 15 amino acids. Germline V gene sequence: CDR1 SSHAT, CDR2 FNYEAQ (reference sequence). The CDR3 region is CASSPGTGGNYEQYF. The CDR3 DNA reads as TGTGCTAGCAGCCCGGGGACAGGGGGTAACTACGAGCAGTACTTC.

J is TRBJ2-4 and V is TRBV5-6, with D uncertain. In germline, CDR1 is SGHDT, CDR2 YYEEEE. CDR3 length: 14 amino acids. V was clipped by 0 bases and J by 0 bases, with 4 bases between them. The CDR3 reads CASSLGEAKNIQYF. The CDR3 DNA follows: TGTGCCAGCAGCTTGGGAGAAGCCAAAAACATTCAGTACTTC.

The rearrangement joins TRBV6-1 to TRBJ1-5, with a possible D match to TRBD1 (5 bases). Germline CDR1 reads MNHNS; CDR2 reads SASEGT. Trimming removed 6 bases at V and 4 bases at J, with 13 bases between. The CDR3 runs to 14 residues. Here the CDR3 DNA reads TGTGCCAGCAGAAGGGGAGGGGAAAATCAGCCCCAGCATTTT. Its translation: CASRRGGENQPQHF.

On this clone itself: One end of the junction fails to match germline, which may point to a read error. The CDR3 here is CSSQDSAYEQYF. In DNA form, the CDR3 reads TGTTCCAGTCAGGACAGTGCCTACGAGCAGTACTTC. J is TRBJ2-7 and V is TRBV7-9; D might be TRBD1 (6 bases). The CDR3 is made up of 12 amino acids. Germline V lookup: CDR1 SEHNR, CDR2 FQNEAQ (reference sequence).

The chain recombines TRBV29-1 with TRBJ2-2, with D perhaps matching TRBD2 (6 bases). CDR3 size: 12 residues. The V and J ends lost 8 bases and 6 bases respectively, with 13 bases between them. Germline V gene sequence: CDR1 SQVTM, CDR2 ANQGSEA. The CDR3 nucleotides are TGCAGCTCGGCCCGGGAGTCCGGGGAGCTGTTTTTT. Translated: CSSARESGELFF.

The chain carries TRBV7-2 and TRBJ2-3, with D maybe TRBD2 (5 bases). Trimming removed 4 bases at V and 0 bases at J, with 11 bases between. The CDR3 extends over 15 amino acids. Germline V gene data show CDR1 as SGHTA and CDR2 as FQGNSA. The DNA for the CDR3 is TGTGCCAGCAGCTCAGACTACCTTAGCACAGATACGCAGTATTTT. This translates into CASSSDYLSTDTQYF.

The J gene is TRBJ2-5, the V gene TRBV18, with TRBD2 matching over 7 bases. This CDR3 has 13 amino acids. The V gene end was trimmed by 6 bases and the J gene end by 3 bases; junction bases not matched to a gene: 4. CDR1 is KGHSH, CDR2 LQKENI, per germline. CDR3 residues: CASSRTREETQYF. The CDR3 nucleotides read TGTGCCAGCTCGCGGACTAGGGAAGAGACCCAGTACTTC.

This rearrangement joins TRBV5-4 to TRBJ2-1; D is unresolved. The CDR3 has 13 amino acids. Trimming left V 5 bases short and J 0 bases short, with 6 bases between. Germline V CDR1 and CDR2: SGHNT, YYREEE (reference sequence). The CDR3 loop is CASSHPSYNEQFF. The CDR3 DNA reads TGTGCCAGCAGTCATCCCTCCTACAATGAGCAGTTCTTC.

This chain links TRBV25-1 with TRBJ1-1; 7 positions agree with TRBD1. V was clipped by 6 bases and J by 8 bases; unmatched bases: 9. Per the germline V gene, CDR1 is MGHDK and CDR2 is SYGVNS. The CDR3 contains 13 residues. The CDR3 protein is CASRPTGEAEAFF. In DNA, the CDR3 is TGTGCCAGCAGGCCCACAGGGGAAGCAGAAGCTTTCTTT. The complete variable domain, with remaining parts taken from reference TRBV25-1 and TRBJ1-1, reads EADIYQTPRYLVIGTGKKITLECSQTMGHDKMYWYQQDPGMELHLIHYSYGVNSTEKGDLSSESTVSRIRTEHFPLTLESARPSHTSQYLCASRPTGEAEAFFGQGTRLTVV.

The V and J genes are TRBV7-3 and TRBJ2-1, with 8 bases lining up with TRBD2. Germline-derived CDR1 and CDR2 are SGHTA and FQGTGA. The trim removed 5 bases at V and 5 bases at J, leaving 14 bases unmatched. This CDR3 region has 17 residues. In DNA, the CDR3 is TGTGCCAGCAGCGCATATGGCGGCGGGGGGCCTAACAATGAGCAGTTCTTC. As protein: CASSAYGGGGPNNEQFF.

The chain joins TRBV21-1 to TRBJ2-5; whether TRBD1, the table's D call, matches the DNA was not checked. TRBV21-1 is labeled a pseudogene. This CDR3 is 15 amino acids long. The CDR3 DNA is TGTGCCACCAGCGAACAGGGGGCCCCAGGGGAGACCCAGTACTTC. It translates to CATSEQGAPGETQYF.

Notes on this clone: At one of its ends the junction is not consistent with the germline gene, which may arise from a read error. The same CDR3 can be traced to other DNA sequences in this sample. This chain joins TRBV6-5 and TRBJ1-1, with 7 bases fitting TRBD1. The CDR3 extends over 14 amino acids. Germline CDR1 MNHEY, CDR2 SVGAGI. CDR3 DNA sequence: TGCGCCAGCAGACGGGACAGTCGGAACACTGAAGCTTTCTTT. Amino acid sequence: CASRRDSRNTEAFF.

The CDR3 nucleotides are TGTGCCAGCAGTCTACGGACAGGGGCGGCACAAGAGACCCAGTACTTC. Its translation: CASSLRTGAAQETQYF. V usage is TRBV27 and J usage is TRBJ2-5, with 9 positions matching TRBD1. The CDR3 contains 16 residues. The V gene's germline CDR1 is MNHEY and CDR2 SMNVEV (reference sequence). J lost 2 bases, V lost 5 bases, and 9 bases had no gene match.

The rearrangement joins TRBV6-5 to TRBJ2-1, with 7 bases matching TRBD2. The CDR3 extends over 15 amino acids. Per the germline V gene, CDR1 is MNHEY and CDR2 is SVGAGI. V lost 6 bases to trimming and J lost 0 bases; unmatched junction nucleotides: 5. In nucleotides, the CDR3 is TGTGCCAGCAGGACGCGGACTAGCTCCTACAATGAGCAGTTCTTC. Its protein is CASRTRTSSYNEQFF.

The CDR3 region is CASSMTGGGGNEQFF. In DNA form, the CDR3 reads TGTGCCAGTAGTATGACAGGGGGCGGGGGCAATGAGCAGTTCTTC. J is TRBJ2-1 and V is TRBV19; 10 bases are shared with TRBD1. The V gene's germline CDR1 is LNHDA and CDR2 SQIVND (reference sequence). The CDR3 sequence is 15 residues long. J lost 6 bases, V lost 3 bases, and 5 bases had no gene match.

This chain uses TRBV2 with TRBJ1-2; D is possibly TRBD1 (5 bases). Trimming cost V 7 bases and J 3 bases, with 18 bases left between them. CDR3 length equals 15 residues. Germline assignment: CDR1 SNHLY and CDR2 FYNNEI. DNA of the CDR3: TGTGCCAGCATGGGTATTACAGGTCCCGACTATGGCTACACCTTC. As protein: CASMGITGPDYGYTF.

The CDR3 is CASSRDSEPGELFF. In DNA, the CDR3 is TGTGCCAGCTCACGGGACAGTGAACCCGGGGAGCTGTTTTTT. The V gene is TRBV18, the J gene TRBJ2-2; 7 bases align to TRBD1. Trimming removed 4 bases from V and 6 bases from J; junction bases left unmatched: 5. Germline V gene lookup returns CDR1 KGHSH and CDR2 LQKENI. The CDR3 runs 14 residues. The whole variable domain, filled in from reference TRBV18 and TRBJ2-2, reads NAGVMQNPRHLVRRRGQEARLRCSPMKGHSHVYWYRQLPEEGLKFMVYLQKENIIDESGMPKERFSAEFPKEGPSILRIQQVVRGDSAAYFCASSRDSEPGELFFGEGSRLTVL.